The sequence of this T cell receptor (beta chain) was determined in a study of shared clonotypes between healthy human individuals. Study-wide background: Per donor, three plates held CD4 naive cells, three held CD4 memory, two held CD8 naive and one held CD8 memory.

The ends lost 6 bases at V and 10 bases at J; junction bases unmatched: 8. The length of the CDR3 is 15 residues. From germline, CDR1 is MDHEN and CDR2 SYDVKM. Assay: immunoSEQ multiplex PCR; the TCRdb copy retains only in-frame clones and omits some. The sample includes hundreds of thousands of clones, approximately 96% of them seen just once. CD45RO-negative, CCR7-selected cells formed the naive CD8 fraction, which excluded terminally differentiated effector memory CD45RA+ cells. Each donor was a Caucasian adult residing in Nashville, Tennessee. The source of this sequence is a woman in her 30s in good health. The specimen was naive CD8+ T cells sorted from blood. The genes are TRBV28 and TRBJ2-1, with 14 bases fitting TRBD2. This CDR3 reads CASRSGLAGVSEQFF. The CDR3 nucleotides read TGTGCCAGCAGATCGGGACTAGCGGGAGTATCGGAGCAGTTCTTC. The entire variable domain, with the rest obtained from reference TRBV28 and TRBJ2-1, is as follows: DVKVTQSSRYLVKRTGEKVFLECVQDMDHENMFWYRQDPGLGLRLIYFSYDVKMKEKGDIPEGYSVSREKKERFSLILESASTNQTSMYLCASRSGLAGVSEQFFGPGTRLTVL.